What follows are 21 T cell receptor beta chains derived from one specimen sequenced in a study of Ad26.COV2.S vaccination and SARS-CoV-2 variants. The treatment here: around 19 received Ad26.COV2.S at low or high dose, single or two shots; five or six received placebo; per-sample allocation not given. Following the first vaccine or placebo injection, samples were taken on day 63. Only in-frame clones appear in the TCRdb table, and some are missing; sequencing was by immunoSEQ multiplex PCR. The sample shows about 500,000 clones, roughly nine tenths of them seen only once. The source was peripheral blood, collected in a trial of Ad26.COV2.S vaccine versus placebo. These receptors all come from a person between 18 and 65 years old who received the Ad26.COV2.S COVID-19 vaccine or a placebo.

The chain is built from TRBV6-5 and TRBJ2-7; TRBD2 matches at 9 bases. The CDR3 extends over 15 amino acids. The ends lost 6 bases at V and 6 bases at J; junction bases unmatched: 12. Germline V gene sequence: CDR1 MNHEY, CDR2 SVGAGI. CDR3 region: CASRATGTSPREQYF. The DNA for the CDR3 is TGTGCCAGCAGAGCGACCGGGACTAGCCCACGCGAGCAGTACTTC.

This rearrangement joins TRBV3-1 (or the pseudogene TRBV3-2) to TRBJ2-3; D possibly corresponds to TRBD2 (5 bases). V was trimmed by 4 bases and J by 8 bases, leaving 13 bases between them. CDR1 LGHDT and CDR2 YNNKEL come from the germline V gene (reference sequence). This CDR3 spans 13 amino acids. In nucleotides, the CDR3 is TGTGCCAGCAGCCCGCCTCAGCGGATTACGCAGTATTTT. Amino acid sequence: CASSPPQRITQYF.

The chain combines TRBV27 with TRBJ2-1; 9 nucleotides match TRBD1. The CDR3 extends over 18 amino acids. The ends lost 5 bases at V and 0 bases at J; junction bases unmatched: 11. Germline loops: CDR1 MNHEY, CDR2 SMNVEV (reference sequence). CDR3 sequence reads: CASSPPTGGGFSYNEQFF. The CDR3 DNA reads as TGTGCCAGCAGTCCTCCGACAGGGGGGGGATTCTCCTACAATGAGCAGTTCTTC.

This chain links TRBV18 with TRBJ2-4; D possibly matches TRBD1 or TRBD2 (5 bases each). CDR1 is KGHSH and CDR2 is LQKENI in the germline V gene. Trimming shortened V by 1 base and J by 6 bases, and 19 bases separated the two germline ends. The CDR3 is 17 amino acids. The CDR3 DNA sequence: TGTGCCAGCTCACCACGGGGGAATAAGATTCAGGCAAACATTCAGTACTTC. This translates into CASSPRGNKIQANIQYF.

The gene calls are TRBV3-1 (or the pseudogene TRBV3-2) and TRBJ1-2; D gene unclear. The CDR3 sequence is 14 residues long. Between the trimmed V and J ends, which lost 5 bases and 0 bases, there was a span of 10 bases. In germline, CDR1 is LGHDT, CDR2 YNNKEL (reference sequence). CDR3 coding DNA: TGTGCCAGCAGCGGTCCTGGAGCTAACTATGGCTACACCTTC. This sequence encodes CASSGPGANYGYTF.

The chain employs TRBV4-1 and TRBJ1-5; possible D gene TRBD1, 5 bases. Looked up from germline, CDR1 is MGHRA and CDR2 is YSYEKL. CDR3 size: 18 residues. V was clipped by 1 base and J by 2 bases, with 18 bases between them. CDR3 in DNA: TGCGCCAGCAGCCAAGGGGTCGCGCGGGGGGGTCGCAATCAGCCCCAGCATTTT. Translating it yields CASSQGVARGGRNQPQHF.

This rearrangement joins TRBV28 to TRBJ2-7; D is unresolved. The germline V gene has CDR1 MDHEN and CDR2 SYDVKM. Trimming cost V 7 bases and J 6 bases, with 13 bases left between them. The CDR3 is 12 amino acids. The CDR3 sequence is CASTELGGEQYF. In DNA form, the CDR3 reads TGTGCCAGCACCGAGCTGGGTGGCGAGCAGTACTTC.

This clone was counted a few times. The gene calls are TRBV9 and TRBJ1-5, with D possibly being TRBD1 (6 bases). The CDR3 has 14 amino acids. Germline assignment: CDR1 SGDLS and CDR2 YYNGEE. The germline V and J ends were trimmed by 4 bases and 3 bases, with 11 bases remaining between them. The CDR3 loop reads CASSQGPANQPQHF. The CDR3 coding sequence is TGTGCCAGCAGCCAGGGGCCAGCCAATCAGCCCCAGCATTTT.

On this clone itself: Other DNA sequences in the sample encode the same CDR3. The V gene is TRBV7-9, the J gene TRBJ2-1; TRBD2 agrees at 12 bases. CDR3 length: 16 amino acids. J gave up 4 bases and V 5 bases, and 6 bases lay outside the gene matches. Germline-derived CDR1 and CDR2 are SEHNR and FQNEAQ (reference sequence). The CDR3 DNA is TGTGCCAGCAGCCCCCGGACTAGCGGGACATACAATGAGCAGTTCTTC. It yields the protein CASSPRTSGTYNEQFF.

V gene TRBV6-2 or TRBV6-3 combines with J gene TRBJ2-1, with 12 nucleotides matching TRBD2. Germline loops: CDR1 MNHEY, CDR2 SVGEGT. The CDR3 is made up of 15 amino acids. V lost 3 bases and J lost 9; bases outside the gene matches: 6. The CDR3: CASSYLAGGPGEQFF. As DNA, the CDR3 is TGTGCCAGCAGTTATCTAGCGGGGGGGCCGGGTGAGCAGTTCTTC.

This sequence joins TRBV9 and TRBJ2-1, with a weak D call TRBD1 (7 bases). Trimming removed 2 bases from V and 9 bases from J, with 15 bases in between. The germline V gene has CDR1 SGDLS and CDR2 YYNGEE. The CDR3 runs to 14 residues. CDR3 loop: CASSVPGAGGEQFF. The CDR3 nucleotides read TGTGCCAGCAGCGTCCCGGGAGCAGGGGGTGAGCAGTTCTTC.

The rearrangement uses TRBV2 and TRBJ2-5; 9 bases align to TRBD2. CDR3 length: 19 residues. Per the germline V gene, CDR1 is SNHLY and CDR2 is FYNNEI. Losses at the gene ends were 5 bases for V and 0 bases for J; bases not matched to a gene: 16. The DNA of the CDR3 is TGTGCCAGCAGTTCCTGGGACTATGCTAGCGGGAAGTACCAAGAGACCCAGTACTTC. Translated, it gives CASSSWDYASGKYQETQYF.

CDR3 amino acids: CASSLGTSGSGAKNIQYF. The CDR3 DNA follows: TGCGCCAGCAGCCTCGGGACTAGCGGGAGTGGTGCCAAAAACATTCAGTACTTC. The chain is built from TRBV5-1 and TRBJ2-4; TRBD2 matches 14 bases. V lost 4 bases to trimming and J lost 1 base; unmatched junction nucleotides: 7. The CDR3 is 18 amino acids. Germline CDR1 and CDR2: SGHRS and YFSETQ.

This chain uses TRBV2 with TRBJ1-3; D remains unclear. V lost 2 bases to trimming and J lost 0 bases, with 8 bases between them. This CDR3 comprises 15 residues. Germline assignment: CDR1 SNHLY and CDR2 FYNNEI. The CDR3 here is CASSEWVGSGNTIYF. CDR3 coding DNA: TGTGCCAGCAGTGAATGGGTCGGCTCTGGAAACACCATATATTTT.

The genes are TRBV29-1 and TRBJ2-1; no firm D call. Germline V gene sequence: CDR1 SQVTM, CDR2 ANQGSEA. CDR3 length: 12 residues. The CDR3 spells CSARSQYNEQFF. CDR3 DNA: TGCAGTGCCCGGTCGCAGTACAATGAGCAGTTCTTC.

This clone occurred once. The chain couples TRBV9 to TRBJ1-2; D uncertain. The V end was cut by 0 bases, the J end by 4 bases, with 10 bases between. Looked up from germline, CDR1 is SGDLS and CDR2 is YYNGEE. There are 14 residues in the CDR3. CDR3 DNA: TGTGCCAGCAGCGTAGGACAACGGGGCTATGGCTACACCTTC. Translated, it gives CASSVGQRGYGYTF. Complete variable domain (other parts from reference TRBV9 and TRBJ1-2): DSGVTQTPKHLITATGQRVTLRCSPRSGDLSVYWYQQSLDQGLQFLIQYYNGEERAKGNILERFSAQQFPDLHSELNLSSLELGDSALYFCASSVGQRGYGYTFGSGTRLTVV.

The chain carries TRBV5-1 and TRBJ1-2; the match to TRBD1 covers 9 bases. With 3 bases clipped from V and 3 bases from J, the junction kept 3 bases outside the gene matches. Germline-derived CDR1 and CDR2 are SGHRS and YFSETQ. The length of the CDR3 is 14 residues. The CDR3 DNA follows: TGCGCCAGCAGCTGGGGGGACAGGGACTATGGCTACACCTTC. The encoded protein is CASSWGDRDYGYTF.

The chain is built from TRBV9 and TRBJ2-2, with 12 bases identical to TRBD2. The V and J ends lost 4 bases and 7 bases, in that order; junction bases with no gene match: 11. This CDR3 has 17 residues. Germline V gene sequence: CDR1 SGDLS, CDR2 YYNGEE. CDR3 coding DNA: TGTGCCAGCAGCCTAGCGTCTAGCGGGGGGGATGGCGGGGAGCTGTTTTTT. It codes for CASSLASSGGDGGELFF.

The J gene is TRBJ1-6, the V gene TRBV6-5; 9 positions match TRBD1. The CDR3 totals 14 residues. J gave up 7 bases and V 6 bases, and 4 bases lay outside the gene matches. CDR1 is MNHEY, CDR2 SVGAGI, per germline. The DNA of the CDR3 is TGTGCCAGCAGAACCGGGACAGGGAATTCACCCCTCCACTTT. Encoded protein: CASRTGTGNSPLHF.

Comments on this clone: The junction shows a germline mismatch at one end, possibly a read error. The rearrangement uses TRBV30 and TRBJ1-1, with TRBD1 as a possible D gene (6 bases). Germline V gene data show CDR1 as GTSNPN and CDR2 as SVGIG (reference sequence). The CDR3 has 10 residues. CDR3 protein: CTWGAIEAFF. The CDR3 DNA is TGTACCTGGGGGGCTATTGAAGCTTTCTTT.

The chain recombines TRBV6-6 with TRBJ1-3; D not certain. Germline CDR1 is MNHNY and CDR2 is SVGAGI (reference sequence). Trimming stripped 3 bases from V and 2 bases from J, with 11 bases between. The CDR3 covers 15 residues. Here the CDR3 DNA reads TGTGCCAGCAGTTATACAGCACTAACTGGAAACACCATATATTTT. Translation: CASSYTALTGNTIYF.